Sequencing of this T cell receptor (beta chain) was carried out in a study of radiation and T cells in renal cell carcinoma. The study's findings and limits: Tumor samples were small regions of around 0.91 g.

Treatment noted: 15 Gy SBRT to primary tumor, nephrectomy 4 weeks later. Nephrectomy followed 15 Gy stereotactic body radiation by 4 weeks. The tumor was a clear cell renal cell carcinoma. Some clones are missing from TCRdb's copy, which holds only in-frame ones; the method was immunoSEQ multiplex PCR. The top ten clones hold 40% of a sample with 15,000 or so clones, roughly 50% of them seen once. The CDR3 runs to 13 residues. Germline CDR1 and CDR2: SEHNR and FQNEAQ (reference sequence). The V and J ends lost 5 bases and 1 base respectively, with 8 bases between them. Remarks on this clone: Its antigen is not identified.

This receptor was taken from a woman aged 60-70 years with renal cell carcinoma. The chain recombines TRBV7-9 with TRBJ2-5; D is uncertain. The specimen was tumor tissue, collected from a patient whose treatment included radiotherapy and nephrectomy. Written as DNA, the CDR3 is TGTGCCAGCAGCCAAGTTGTCCAAGAGACCCAGTACTTC. Translation gives CASSQVVQETQYF.